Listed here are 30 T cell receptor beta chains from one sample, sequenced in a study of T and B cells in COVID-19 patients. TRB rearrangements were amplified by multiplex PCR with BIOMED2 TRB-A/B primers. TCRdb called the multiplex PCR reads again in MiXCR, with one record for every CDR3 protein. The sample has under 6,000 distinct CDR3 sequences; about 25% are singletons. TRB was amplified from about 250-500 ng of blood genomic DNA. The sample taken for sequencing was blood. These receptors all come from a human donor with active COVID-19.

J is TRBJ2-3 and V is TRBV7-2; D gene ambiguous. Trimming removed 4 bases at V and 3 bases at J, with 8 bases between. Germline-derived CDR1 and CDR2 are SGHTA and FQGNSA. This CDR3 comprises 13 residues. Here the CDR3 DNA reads TGTGCCAGCAGCTCACAGCTGACAGATACGCAGTATTTT. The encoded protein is CASSSQLTDTQYF.

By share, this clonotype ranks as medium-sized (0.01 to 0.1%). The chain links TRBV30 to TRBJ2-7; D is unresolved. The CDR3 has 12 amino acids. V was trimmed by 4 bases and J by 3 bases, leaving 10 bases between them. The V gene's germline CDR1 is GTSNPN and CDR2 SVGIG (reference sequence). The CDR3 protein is CAWTAPDYEQYF. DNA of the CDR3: TGTGCCTGGACAGCTCCCGACTACGAGCAGTACTTC.

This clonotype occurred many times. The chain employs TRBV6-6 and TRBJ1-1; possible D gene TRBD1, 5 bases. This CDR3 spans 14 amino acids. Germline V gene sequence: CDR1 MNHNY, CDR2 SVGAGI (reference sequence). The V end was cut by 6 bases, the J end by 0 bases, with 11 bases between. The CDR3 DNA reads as TGTGCCAGCAGATACACGGACATGAACACTGAAGCTTTCTTT. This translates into CASRYTDMNTEAFF.

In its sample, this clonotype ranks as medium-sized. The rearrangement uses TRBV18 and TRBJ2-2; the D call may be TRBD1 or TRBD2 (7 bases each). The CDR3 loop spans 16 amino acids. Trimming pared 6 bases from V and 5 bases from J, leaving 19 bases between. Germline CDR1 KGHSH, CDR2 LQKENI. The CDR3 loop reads CASSLRGGPRTGELFF. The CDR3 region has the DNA TGTGCCAGCTCCCTCAGGGGGGGCCCGAGAACCGGGGAGCTGTTTTTT.

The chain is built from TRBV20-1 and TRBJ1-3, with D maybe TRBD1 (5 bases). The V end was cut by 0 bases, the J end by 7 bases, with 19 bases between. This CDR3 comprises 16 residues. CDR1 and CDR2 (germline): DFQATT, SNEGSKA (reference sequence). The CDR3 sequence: CSARDRITGTVNTIYF. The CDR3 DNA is TGCAGTGCTAGAGATCGGATCACAGGCACGGTTAACACCATATATTTT.

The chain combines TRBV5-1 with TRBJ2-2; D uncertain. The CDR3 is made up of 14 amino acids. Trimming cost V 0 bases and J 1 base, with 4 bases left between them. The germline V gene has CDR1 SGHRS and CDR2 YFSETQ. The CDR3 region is CASSLDGNTGELFF. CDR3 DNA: TGCGCCAGCAGCTTGGACGGGAACACCGGGGAGCTGTTTTTT.

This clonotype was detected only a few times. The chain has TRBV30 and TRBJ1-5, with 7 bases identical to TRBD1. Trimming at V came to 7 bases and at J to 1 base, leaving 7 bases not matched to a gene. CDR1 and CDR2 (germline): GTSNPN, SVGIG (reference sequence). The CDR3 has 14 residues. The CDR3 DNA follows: TGTGCCTACCAGACAGGGACAAGCAATCAGCCCCAGCATTTT. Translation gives CAYQTGTSNQPQHF.

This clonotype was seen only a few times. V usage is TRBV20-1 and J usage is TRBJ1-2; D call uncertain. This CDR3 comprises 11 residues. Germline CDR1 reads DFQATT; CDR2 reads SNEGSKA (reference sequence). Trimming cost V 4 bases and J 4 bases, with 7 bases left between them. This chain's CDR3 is CSATLGYGYTF. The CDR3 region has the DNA TGCAGTGCTACCCTCGGCTATGGCTACACCTTC.

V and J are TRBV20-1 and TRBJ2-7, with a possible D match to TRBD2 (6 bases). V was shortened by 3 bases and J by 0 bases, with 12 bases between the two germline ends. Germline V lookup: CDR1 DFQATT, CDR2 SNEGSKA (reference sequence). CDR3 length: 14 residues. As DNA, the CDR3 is TGCAGTGCTAGTGGGCAGCGGGCCTCCTACGAGCAGTACTTC. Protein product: CSASGQRASYEQYF.

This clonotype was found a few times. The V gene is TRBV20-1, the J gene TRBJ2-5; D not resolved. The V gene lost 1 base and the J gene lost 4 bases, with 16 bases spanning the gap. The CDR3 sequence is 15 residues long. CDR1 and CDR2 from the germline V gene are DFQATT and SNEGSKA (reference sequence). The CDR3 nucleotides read TGCAGTGCTAGAGGTACATTCAACTACGGAGAGACCCAGTACTTC. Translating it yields CSARGTFNYGETQYF.

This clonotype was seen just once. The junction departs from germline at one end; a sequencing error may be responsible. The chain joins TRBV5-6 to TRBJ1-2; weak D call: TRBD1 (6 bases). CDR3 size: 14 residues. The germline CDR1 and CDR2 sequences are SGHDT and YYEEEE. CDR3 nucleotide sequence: TGCGCCAGCAGCCCAGACAGGAAAGCCGGCGGCTACACCTTC. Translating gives CASSPDRKAGGYTF.

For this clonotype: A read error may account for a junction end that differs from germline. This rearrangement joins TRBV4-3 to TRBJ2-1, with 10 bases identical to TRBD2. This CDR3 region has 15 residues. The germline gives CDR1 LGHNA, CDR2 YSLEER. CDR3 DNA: TGCGCCAGCAGGGACCCGGGACTAGCGAACAATGACCAGTTCTTC. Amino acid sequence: CASRDPGLANNDQFF.

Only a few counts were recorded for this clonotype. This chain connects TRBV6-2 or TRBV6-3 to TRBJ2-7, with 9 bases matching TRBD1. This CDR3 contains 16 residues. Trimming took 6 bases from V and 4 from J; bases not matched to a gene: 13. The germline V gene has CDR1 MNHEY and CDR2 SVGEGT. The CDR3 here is CASSFRGTGLIYEQYF. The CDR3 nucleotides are TGTGCCAGCAGCTTCCGGGGGACAGGGCTAATTTACGAGCAGTACTTC.

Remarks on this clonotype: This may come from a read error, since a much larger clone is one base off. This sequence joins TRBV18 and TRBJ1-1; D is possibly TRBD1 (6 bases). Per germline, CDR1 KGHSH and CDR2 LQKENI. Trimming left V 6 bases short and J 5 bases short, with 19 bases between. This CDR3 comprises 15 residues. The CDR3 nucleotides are TGTGCCAGCTCCCTTTTGGGCGCAGGGGAGACTGAAGCTTTCTTT. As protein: CASSLLGAGETEAFF.

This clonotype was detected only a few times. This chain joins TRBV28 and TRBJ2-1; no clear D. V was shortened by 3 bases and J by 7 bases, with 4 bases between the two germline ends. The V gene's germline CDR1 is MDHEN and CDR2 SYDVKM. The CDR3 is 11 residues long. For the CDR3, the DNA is TGTGCCAGCAGTTTTCTAAATGAGCAGTTCTTC. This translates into CASSFLNEQFF.

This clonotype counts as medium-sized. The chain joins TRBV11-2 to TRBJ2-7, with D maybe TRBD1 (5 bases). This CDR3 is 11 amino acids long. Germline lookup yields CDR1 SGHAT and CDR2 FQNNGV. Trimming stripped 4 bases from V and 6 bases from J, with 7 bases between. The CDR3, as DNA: TGTGCCAGCAGCTATGGGGCCGAGCAGTACTTC. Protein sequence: CASSYGAEQYF.

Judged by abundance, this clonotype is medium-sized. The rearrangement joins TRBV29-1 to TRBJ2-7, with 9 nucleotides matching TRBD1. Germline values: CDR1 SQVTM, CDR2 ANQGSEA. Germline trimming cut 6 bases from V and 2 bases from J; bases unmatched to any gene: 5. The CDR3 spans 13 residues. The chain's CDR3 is CSVSNRGPYEQYF. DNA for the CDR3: TGCAGCGTCTCCAACAGGGGGCCCTACGAGCAGTACTTC.

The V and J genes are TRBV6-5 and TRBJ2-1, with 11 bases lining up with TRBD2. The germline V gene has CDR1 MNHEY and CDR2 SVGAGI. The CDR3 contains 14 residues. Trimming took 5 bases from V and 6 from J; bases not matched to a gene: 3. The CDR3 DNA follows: TGTGCCAGCAGTCGACTAGCGGGGTCCAATGAGCAGTTCTTC. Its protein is CASSRLAGSNEQFF.

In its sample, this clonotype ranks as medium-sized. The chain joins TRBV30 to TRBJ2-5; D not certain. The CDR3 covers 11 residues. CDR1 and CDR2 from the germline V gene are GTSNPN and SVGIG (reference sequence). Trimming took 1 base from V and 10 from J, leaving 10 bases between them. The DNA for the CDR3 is TGTGCCTGGAGTGCCCGACGTGACCAGTACTTC. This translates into CAWSARRDQYF.

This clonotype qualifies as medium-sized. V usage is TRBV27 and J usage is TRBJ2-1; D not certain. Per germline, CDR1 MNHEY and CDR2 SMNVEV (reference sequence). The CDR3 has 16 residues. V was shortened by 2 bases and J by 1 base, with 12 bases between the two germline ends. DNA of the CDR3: TGTGCCAGCAGTTTAGGGCCGGGTTGGTCCTACAATGAGCAGTTCTTC. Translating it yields CASSLGPGWSYNEQFF.

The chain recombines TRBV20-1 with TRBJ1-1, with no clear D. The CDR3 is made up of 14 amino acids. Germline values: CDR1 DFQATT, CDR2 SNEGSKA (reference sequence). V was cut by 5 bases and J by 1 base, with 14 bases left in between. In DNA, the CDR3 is TGCAGTGCTCGAGTGGGAGGACCGAACACTGAAGCTTTCTTT. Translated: CSARVGGPNTEAFF.

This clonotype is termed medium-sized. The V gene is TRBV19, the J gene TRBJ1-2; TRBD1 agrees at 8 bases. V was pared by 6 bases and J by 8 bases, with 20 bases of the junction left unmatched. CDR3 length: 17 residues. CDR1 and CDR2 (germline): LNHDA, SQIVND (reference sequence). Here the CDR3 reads CASRHRQGPSELWGYTF. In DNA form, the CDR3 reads TGTGCCAGTAGGCACCGACAGGGGCCCTCAGAACTATGGGGCTACACCTTC.

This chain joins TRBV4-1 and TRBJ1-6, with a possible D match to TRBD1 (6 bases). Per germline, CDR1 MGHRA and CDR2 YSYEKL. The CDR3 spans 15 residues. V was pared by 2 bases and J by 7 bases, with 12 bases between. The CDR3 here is CASSQNNRDNSPLHF. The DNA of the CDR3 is TGCGCCAGCAGCCAAAATAACAGGGACAATTCACCCCTCCACTTT.

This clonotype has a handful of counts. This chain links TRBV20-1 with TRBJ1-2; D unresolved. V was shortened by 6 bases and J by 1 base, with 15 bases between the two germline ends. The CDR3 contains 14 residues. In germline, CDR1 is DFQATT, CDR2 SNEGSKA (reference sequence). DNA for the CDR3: TGCAGTGCGGAAACAGCGACGGGTAACTATGGCTACACCTTC. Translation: CSAETATGNYGYTF.

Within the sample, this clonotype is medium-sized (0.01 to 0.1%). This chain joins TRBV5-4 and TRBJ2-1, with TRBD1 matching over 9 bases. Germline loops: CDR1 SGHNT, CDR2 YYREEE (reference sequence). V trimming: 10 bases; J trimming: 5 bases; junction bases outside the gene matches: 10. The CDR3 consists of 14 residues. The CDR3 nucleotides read TGTGCCGTACGCCGGGACAGGGCGAACAATGAGCAGTTCTTC. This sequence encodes CAVRRDRANNEQFF.

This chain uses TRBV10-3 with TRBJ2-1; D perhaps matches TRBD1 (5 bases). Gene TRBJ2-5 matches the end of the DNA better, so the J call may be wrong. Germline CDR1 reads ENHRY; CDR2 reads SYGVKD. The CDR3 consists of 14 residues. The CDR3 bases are TGTGCCATCAGTGGGGGCAGAAGCCAAGAGACCCAGTACTTC. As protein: CAISGGRSQETQYF.

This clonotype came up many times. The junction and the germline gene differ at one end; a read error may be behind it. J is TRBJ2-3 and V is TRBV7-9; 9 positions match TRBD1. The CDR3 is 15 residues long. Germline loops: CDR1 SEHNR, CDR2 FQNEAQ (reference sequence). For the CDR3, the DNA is TGTGCCAGAAGCTTAGAGGGGACAGGGATGGACACGCAGTATTTT. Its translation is CARSLEGTGMDTQYF.

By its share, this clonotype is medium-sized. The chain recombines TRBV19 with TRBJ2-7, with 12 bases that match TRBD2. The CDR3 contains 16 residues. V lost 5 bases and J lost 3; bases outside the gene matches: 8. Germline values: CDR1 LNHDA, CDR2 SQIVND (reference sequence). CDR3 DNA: TGTGCCAGTAGTCTCGGACTAGCGGGAAATCTCTACGAGCAGTACTTC. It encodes CASSLGLAGNLYEQYF.

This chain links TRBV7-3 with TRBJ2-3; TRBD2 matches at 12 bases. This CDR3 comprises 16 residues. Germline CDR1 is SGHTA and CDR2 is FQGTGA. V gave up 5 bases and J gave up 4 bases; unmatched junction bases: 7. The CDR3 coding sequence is TGTGCCAGCAGCCAAGGGGCTAGCGGGAGGGCAGATACGCAGTATTTT. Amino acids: CASSQGASGRADTQYF.

The CDR3 is CASSPSGRPGYEQYF. The CDR3 DNA reads TGTGCCAGCAGTCCCAGCGGGAGACCAGGGTACGAGCAGTACTTC. The chain has TRBV28 and TRBJ2-7, with 8 bases fitting TRBD2. CDR1 and CDR2 from the germline V gene are MDHEN and SYDVKM. The CDR3 totals 15 residues. V trimming: 5 bases; J trimming: 4 bases; junction bases outside the gene matches: 10.